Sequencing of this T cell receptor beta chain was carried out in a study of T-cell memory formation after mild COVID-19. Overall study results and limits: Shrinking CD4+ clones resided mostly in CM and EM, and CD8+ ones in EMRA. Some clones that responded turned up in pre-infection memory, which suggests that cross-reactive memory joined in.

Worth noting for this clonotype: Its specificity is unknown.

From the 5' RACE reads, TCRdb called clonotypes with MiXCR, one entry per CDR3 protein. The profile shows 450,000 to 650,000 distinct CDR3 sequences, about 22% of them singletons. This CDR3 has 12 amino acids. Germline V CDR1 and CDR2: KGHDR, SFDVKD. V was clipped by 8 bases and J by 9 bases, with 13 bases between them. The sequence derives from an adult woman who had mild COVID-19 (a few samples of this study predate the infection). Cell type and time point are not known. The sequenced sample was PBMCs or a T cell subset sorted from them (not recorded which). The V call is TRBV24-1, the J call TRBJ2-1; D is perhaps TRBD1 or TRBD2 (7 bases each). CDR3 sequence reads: CATNDREGEQFF. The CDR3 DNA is TGTGCCACCAATGACAGGGAGGGTGAGCAGTTCTTC.